The present entry profiles one T cell receptor beta chain with its context. Its antigen remains unidentified. This entry comes from a study of cytomegalovirus exposure and HLA in healthy donors. Study-wide results and limits: Common viral pathogens were later found to be apparently linked to several of the most significant clusters. Compared with the roughly 700-donor mean, an Asian-associated ancestry cluster reportedly had fewer N-insertions, according to a later analysis. The likely explanation for a cluster of highly shared sequence variants was sequencing artifact. When analyzed later, a missense DCLRE1C variant was found to be linked to TCR beta V- and J-gene trimming.

PCR was performed using 60 Vbeta and 13 Jbeta primers. The table came from immunoSEQ multiplex PCR; TCRdb's copy has only in-frame clones and leaves some out. This table holds about 200,000 clones. The CDR3 is 16 amino acids. Germline V CDR1 and CDR2: MNHEY, SVGAGI. The J segment lost 3 bases and the V segment lost 2 bases, leaving 7 bases of the junction unmatched. The chain joins TRBV6-5 to TRBJ1-3, with 7 bases lining up with TRBD1. Sequences were obtained from PBMCs. The receptor's source is a man aged 25 to 40 in good health and CMV-seronegative. CDR3 region: CASSYAPTGFGNTIYF. The CDR3 DNA is TGTGCCAGCAGTTACGCCCCGACAGGGTTTGGAAACACCATATATTTT.